This entry is about one T cell receptor (beta chain). The antigen remains unidentified. The data were taken from a study of cytomegalovirus exposure and HLA in healthy donors. No CMV serostatus was recorded for this donor. Use of 60 Vbeta and 13 Jbeta primers characterized the PCR. Using immunoSEQ multiplex PCR, the repertoire was profiled, and TCRdb retains in-frame clones only, with some absent. The profile shows 180,000 or so clones, 65% to 75% of them singletons. Study results and limitations: In vitro work confirmed that a few CMV-associated chains recognize CMV antigens.

This CDR3 is built from 16 residues. CDR1 and CDR2 from the germline V gene are SGHRS and YFSETQ. The germline V and J ends were trimmed by 1 base and 0 bases, with 10 bases remaining between them. The sequence came from a human donor in good health. The sequenced sample consisted of PBMCs. This chain joins TRBV5-1 and TRBJ2-2; D may be TRBD1 (6 bases). Written as DNA, the CDR3 is TGCGCCAGCAGCTTGAATACAGGGTCGAACACCGGGGAGCTGTTTTTT. It is translated as CASSLNTGSNTGELFF.